This record looks at one T cell receptor beta chain sequence and its context. The antigen is undetermined. This sample was taken from a study of blood T cells in healthy people across ages. Study-wide points: The fall in TCR beta diversity per million T cells was roughly linear with age.

The CDR3 covers 14 residues. Germline values: CDR1 DFQATT, CDR2 SNEGSKA (reference sequence). Primed by a sample-barcoded 5' primer and a J-beta primer mix, a second PCR proceeded for roughly 6 to 12 cycles. Each CDR3 protein gets one entry after TCRdb re-called the 5' RACE reads with MiXCR. Of hundreds of thousands of distinct CDR3 sequences listed, 55% to 70% were seen once; the top ten hold about 20%. The chain employs TRBV20-1 and TRBJ2-4, with 7 bases that match TRBD2. With the DNA end fitting TRBJ2-7 better, the J assignment may be wrong. Sequenced input: blood. This clonotype originated in a man aged 30 to 39 in good health. CDR3 protein: CSAWSGVSSYEQYF. The CDR3 DNA follows: TGCAGTGCTTGGAGCGGGGTTAGCTCCTACGAGCAGTACTTC.